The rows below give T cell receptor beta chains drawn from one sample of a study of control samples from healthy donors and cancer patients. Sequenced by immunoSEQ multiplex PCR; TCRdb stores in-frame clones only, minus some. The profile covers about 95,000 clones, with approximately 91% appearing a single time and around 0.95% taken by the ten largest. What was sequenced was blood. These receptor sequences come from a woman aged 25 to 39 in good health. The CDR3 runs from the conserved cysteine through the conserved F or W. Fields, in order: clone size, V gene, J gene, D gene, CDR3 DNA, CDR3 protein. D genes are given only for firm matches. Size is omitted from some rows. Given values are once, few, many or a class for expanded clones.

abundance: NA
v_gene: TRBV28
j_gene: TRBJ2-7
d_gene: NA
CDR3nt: TGTGCCAGCAGTTTGGATTACGAGAAGCAGTACTTC
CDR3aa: CASSLDYEKQYF

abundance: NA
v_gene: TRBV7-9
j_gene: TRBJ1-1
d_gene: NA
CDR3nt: TGTGCCAGCAGCTTAACGGGACCCCGGGACGACACTGAAGCTTTCTTT
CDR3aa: CASSLTGPRDDTEAFF

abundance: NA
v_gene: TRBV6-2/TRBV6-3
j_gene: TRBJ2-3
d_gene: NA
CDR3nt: TGTGCCAGCAGCTCCGGGATTAGCACAGATACGCAGTATTTT
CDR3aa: CASSSGISTDTQYF

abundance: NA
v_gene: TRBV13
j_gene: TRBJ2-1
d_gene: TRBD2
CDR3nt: TGTGCCCGCCGCTTCGCGGGCGGGGGGGCCAATGAGCAGTTCTTC
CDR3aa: CARRFAGGGANEQFF

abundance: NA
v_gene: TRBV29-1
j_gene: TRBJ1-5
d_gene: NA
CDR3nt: TGCAGCGTTGTTGTCAATCCCAATCAGCCCCAGCATTTT
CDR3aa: CSVVVNPNQPQHF

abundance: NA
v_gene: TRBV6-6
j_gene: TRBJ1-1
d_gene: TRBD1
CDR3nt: TGTGCCAGCAGTGACTCCCCGGGACAGGGGACGACTGAAGCTTTCTTT
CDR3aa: CASSDSPGQGTTEAFF

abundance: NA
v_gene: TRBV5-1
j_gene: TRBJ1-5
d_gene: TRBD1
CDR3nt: TGCGCCAGCAGCGTGGACAGGTCCAATCAGCCCCAGCATTTT
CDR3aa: CASSVDRSNQPQHF

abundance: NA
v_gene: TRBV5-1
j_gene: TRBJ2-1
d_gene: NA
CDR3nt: TGCGCCAGCAGCCCATCTGTGGGAAACAATGAGCAGTTCTTC
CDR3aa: CASSPSVGNNEQFF

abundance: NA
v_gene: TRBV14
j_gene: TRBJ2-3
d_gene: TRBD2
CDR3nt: TGTGCCAGCAGCACCCTAGCGGGACTTACAGATACGCAGTATTTT
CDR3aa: CASSTLAGLTDTQYF

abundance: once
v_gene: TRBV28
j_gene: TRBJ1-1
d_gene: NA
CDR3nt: TGTGCCATCTCCCGGAGTGGACACCGGGGACCTGAAGCTTTCTTT
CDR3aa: CAISRSGHRGPEAFF

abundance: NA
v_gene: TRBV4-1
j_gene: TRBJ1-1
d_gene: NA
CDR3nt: TGCGCCAGTAAGATGATCCTGAACACTGAAGCTTTCTTT
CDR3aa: CASKMILNTEAFF

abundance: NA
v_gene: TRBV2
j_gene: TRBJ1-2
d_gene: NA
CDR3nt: TGTGCCAGCACGATGGGGCAGGGCTATGGCTACACCTTC
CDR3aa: CASTMGQGYGYTF

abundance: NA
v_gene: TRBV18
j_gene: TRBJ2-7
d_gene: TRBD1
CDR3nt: TGTGCCAGCTCACTGACAGGGGGCTCCTACGAGCAGTACTTC
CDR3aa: CASSLTGGSYEQYF

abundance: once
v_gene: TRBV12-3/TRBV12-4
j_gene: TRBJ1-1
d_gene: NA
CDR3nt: TGTGCCAGCAGTTACACAGGTGCAGCTTTCTTT
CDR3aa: CASSYTGAAFF

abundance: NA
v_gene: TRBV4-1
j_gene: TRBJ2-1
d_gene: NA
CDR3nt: TGCGCCAGCAGCCAAGATCCGTCAAGGCCGTACAATGAGCAGTTCTTC
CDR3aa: CASSQDPSRPYNEQFF

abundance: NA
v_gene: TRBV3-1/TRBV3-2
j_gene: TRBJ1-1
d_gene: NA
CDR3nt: TGTGCCAGCAGCCATCTAGGTAAAGCTGAAGCTTTCTTT
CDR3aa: CASSHLGKAEAFF

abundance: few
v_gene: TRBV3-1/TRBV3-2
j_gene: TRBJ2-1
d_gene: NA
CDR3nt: TGTGCCAGCAGCCCGACTAGAGACTCCTACAATGAGCAGTTCTTC
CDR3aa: CASSPTRDSYNEQFF

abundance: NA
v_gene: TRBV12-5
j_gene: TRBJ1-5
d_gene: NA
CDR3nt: TGTGCTAGTGGGTCGGGCGGCTATCAGCCCCAGCATTTT
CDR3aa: CASGSGGYQPQHF

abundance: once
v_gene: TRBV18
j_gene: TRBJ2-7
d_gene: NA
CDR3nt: TGTGCCAGCTCACCCGCTCTACTCTCCTACGAGCAGTACTTC
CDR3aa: CASSPALLSYEQYF

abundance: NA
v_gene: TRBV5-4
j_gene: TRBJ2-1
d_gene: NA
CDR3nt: TGTGCCAGCTCCACCGGTCGATCGGATATATTGGGTGAGCAGTTCTTC
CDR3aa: CASSTGRSDILGEQFF

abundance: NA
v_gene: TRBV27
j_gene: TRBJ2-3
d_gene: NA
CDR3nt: TGTGCCAGCAGCCCTGGAGGGCCAGATACGCAGTATTTT
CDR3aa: CASSPGGPDTQYF

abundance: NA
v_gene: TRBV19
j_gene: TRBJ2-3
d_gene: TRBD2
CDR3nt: TGTGCCAGTAGTATTCGAGCTAGCGGCCCCACAGATACGCAGTATTTT
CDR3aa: CASSIRASGPTDTQYF

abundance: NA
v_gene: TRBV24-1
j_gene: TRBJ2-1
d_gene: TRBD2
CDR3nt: TGTGCCACCAGTCATCGGACTAGCGGACACAATGAGCAGTTCTTC
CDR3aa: CATSHRTSGHNEQFF

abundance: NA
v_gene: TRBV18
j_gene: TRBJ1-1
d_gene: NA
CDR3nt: TGTGCCAGCTCACCCCCGGCGGCGGGAACTGAAGCTTTCTTT
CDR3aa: CASSPPAAGTEAFF

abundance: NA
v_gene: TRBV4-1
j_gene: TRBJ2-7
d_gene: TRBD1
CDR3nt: TGCGCCAGCAGCCAGAGGGACAGCTACGAGCAGTACTTC
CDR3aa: CASSQRDSYEQYF

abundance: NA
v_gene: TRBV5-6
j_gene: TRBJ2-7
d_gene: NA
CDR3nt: TGTGCCAGCAGCTTTACCCGGTACGAGCAGTACTTC
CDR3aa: CASSFTRYEQYF

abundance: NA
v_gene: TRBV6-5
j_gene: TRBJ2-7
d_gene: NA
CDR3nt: TGTGCCAGCAGTTCGGACAGTTTTGTCTCCTACGAGCAGTACTTC
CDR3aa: CASSSDSFVSYEQYF

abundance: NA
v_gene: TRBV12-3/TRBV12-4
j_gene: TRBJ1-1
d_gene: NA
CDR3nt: TGTGCCAGCAGCCCTCGTACCAGGGCTGAAGCTTTCTTT
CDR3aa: CASSPRTRAEAFF

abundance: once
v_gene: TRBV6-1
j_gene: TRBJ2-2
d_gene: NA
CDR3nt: TGTGCCAGCAGTGAACATAGCGGTATGAACACCGGGGAGCTGTTTTTT
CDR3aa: CASSEHSGMNTGELFF